This TCR beta chain is drawn from a study of blood T cells in healthy people across ages. Study information: Roughly one uniquely barcoded beta molecule per two T cells was captured.

Combining a sample-barcoded 5' primer with a J-beta primer mix, a second PCR ran for roughly 7 to 11 cycles. TCRdb reanalysed the 5' RACE reads using MiXCR and keeps one entry per CDR3 protein. The sample yields over a million distinct CDR3 sequences, 42% seen once. There were at least 5 micrograms of total RNA extracted from every sample. This clonotype was obtained from a woman aged 18 to 35 in good health. Sequencing input: blood.

The CDR3 DNA reads as TGTGCCAGCAGCCCGCAGGAAGCTCAATCCTATGGCTACACCTTC. This encodes CASSPQEAQSYGYTF. The chain joins TRBV4-2 to TRBJ1-2; no reliable D call. The CDR3 totals 15 residues. Trimming shortened V by 4 bases and J by 4 bases, and 16 bases separated the two germline ends. CDR1 LGHNA and CDR2 YNFKEQ come from the germline V gene.